The 28 T cell receptor beta chains presented below share a single source sample, sequenced in a study of cytomegalovirus exposure and HLA in healthy donors. In the PCR, 60 Vbeta and 13 Jbeta primers were used. TCRdb's copy holds only in-frame clones and misses some; the assay was immunoSEQ multiplex PCR. The table shows 100,000 to 150,000 clones, with 70% to 85% occurring only once. Material for sequencing was PBMCs. These receptors came from a male donor in good health and CMV-seropositive.

This chain joins TRBV5-1 and TRBJ2-5; tentative D call: TRBD1 (6 bases). V lost 4 bases to trimming and J lost 5 bases, with 18 bases between them. The germline gives CDR1 SGHRS, CDR2 YFSETQ. CDR3 length: 15 residues. The CDR3 sequence is CASSGRQAGLETQYF. CDR3 nucleotide sequence: TGCGCCAGCAGCGGACGACAGGCGGGTTTGGAGACCCAGTACTTC.

The rearrangement uses TRBV27 and TRBJ1-3; D is perhaps TRBD1 (6 bases). From germline, CDR1 is MNHEY and CDR2 SMNVEV (reference sequence). The CDR3 spans 12 residues. Trimming pared 6 bases from V and 9 bases from J, leaving 12 bases between. CDR3 amino acids: CASSTLGGTIYF. The CDR3 nucleotides are TGTGCCAGCAGCACTTTAGGGGGCACCATATATTTT.

The rearrangement links TRBV18 to TRBJ1-5; D remains unclear. The CDR3 runs to 16 residues. Trimming stripped 4 bases from V and 5 bases from J, with 18 bases between. Germline V gene sequence: CDR1 KGHSH, CDR2 LQKENI. The CDR3 bases are TGTGCCAGCTCACTTAACGGCCCAGGAATTGATCAGCCCCAGCATTTT. Amino acid sequence: CASSLNGPGIDQPQHF.

The chain is built from TRBV7-2 and TRBJ2-1, with D tentatively TRBD1 (6 bases). The CDR3 extends over 16 amino acids. The germline gives CDR1 SGHTA, CDR2 FQGNSA. V was shortened by 5 bases and J by 3 bases, with 17 bases between the two germline ends. CDR3 DNA: TGTGCCAGCAGCACCGGGACAAAGGCCCTCTACAATGAGCAGTTCTTC. It codes for CASSTGTKALYNEQFF.

J is TRBJ1-1 and V is TRBV5-1; D may be TRBD1 (5 bases). Looked up from germline, CDR1 is SGHRS and CDR2 is YFSETQ. The V and J ends lost 4 bases and 0 bases respectively, with 10 bases between them. The CDR3 consists of 14 residues. The CDR3 is CASSLYRMNTEAFF. The CDR3 nucleotides are TGCGCCAGCAGCCTCTACAGGATGAACACTGAAGCTTTCTTT.

This chain joins TRBV7-9 and TRBJ1-2; 8 nucleotides agree with TRBD1. There are 14 residues in the CDR3. Germline V lookup: CDR1 SEHNR, CDR2 FQNEAQ (reference sequence). V lost 4 bases to trimming and J lost 3 bases; unmatched junction nucleotides: 4. In DNA, the CDR3 is TGTGCCAGCAGCTCGACAGGGGTGGACTATGGCTACACCTTC. Translating it yields CASSSTGVDYGYTF. Supplemented by reference TRBV7-9 and TRBJ1-2, the full variable domain reads DTGVSQNPRHKITKRGQNVTFRCDPISEHNRLYWYRQTLGQGPEFLTYFQNEAQLEKSRLLSDRFSAERPKGSFSTLEIQRTEQGDSAMYLCASSSTGVDYGYTFGSGTRLTVV.

The chain has TRBV28 and TRBJ2-7; 9 nucleotides agree with TRBD1. The CDR3 extends over 15 amino acids. Trimming removed 2 bases from V and 2 bases from J; junction bases left unmatched: 4. Germline CDR1 is MDHEN and CDR2 is SYDVKM. As DNA, the CDR3 is TGTGCCAGCAGTTTAAAGGGGACAGGGCCCTACGAGCAGTACTTC. It is translated as CASSLKGTGPYEQYF.

The chain uses TRBV6-6 and TRBJ1-1; maybe TRBD1 (6 bases). This CDR3 is built from 14 residues. Trimming cost V 2 bases and J 5 bases, with 12 bases left between them. Germline values: CDR1 MNHNY, CDR2 SVGAGI (reference sequence). CDR3 loop: CASSYGGARTEAFF. Written as DNA, the CDR3 is TGTGCCAGCAGTTACGGGGGGGCCCGTACTGAAGCTTTCTTT.

This sequence joins TRBV5-4 and TRBJ2-1; 8 bases fit TRBD1. The J segment lost 0 bases and the V segment lost 4 bases, leaving 3 bases of the junction unmatched. The CDR3 covers 15 residues. The germline V gene has CDR1 SGHNT and CDR2 YYREEE (reference sequence). The chain's CDR3 is CASSPTGGSYNEQFF. The CDR3 region has the DNA TGTGCCAGCAGCCCCACAGGGGGCTCCTACAATGAGCAGTTCTTC.

The V gene is TRBV9, the J gene TRBJ2-5, with TRBD1 as a possible D gene (5 bases). Judging by the DNA end, TRBJ2-7 fits better; the J call may be wrong. Germline assignment: CDR1 SGDLS and CDR2 YYNGEE. The CDR3 length is 15 residues. In DNA, the CDR3 is TGTGCCAGCAGCGTAGACGAAGGGGCCGGGTACGAGCAGTACTTC. Translation: CASSVDEGAGYEQYF.

The chain employs TRBV29-1 and TRBJ2-5, with 9 bases matching TRBD2. Germline-derived CDR1 and CDR2 are SQVTM and ANQGSEA. V was pared by 5 bases and J by 5 bases, with 6 bases of the junction left unmatched. This CDR3 has 13 amino acids. The DNA for the CDR3 is TGCAGCGTTCTTGCGGGAGGGCCGGAGACCCAGTACTTC. Its protein product is CSVLAGGPETQYF. The whole variable domain, filled in from reference TRBV29-1 and TRBJ2-5, reads SAVISQKPSRDICQRGTSLTIQCQVDSQVTMMFWYRQQPGQSLTLIATANQGSEATYESGFVIDKFPISRPNLTFSTLTVSNMSPEDSSIYLCSVLAGGPETQYFGPGTRLLVL.

J is TRBJ1-1 and V is TRBV5-1; 10 positions agree with TRBD1. The CDR3 sequence is 13 residues long. In germline, CDR1 is SGHRS, CDR2 YFSETQ. Trimming took 1 base from V and 11 from J; bases not matched to a gene: 5. In DNA, the CDR3 is TGCGCCAGCAGCTTGTCGGGACAGGGGTTGGCTTTCTTT. Encoded protein: CASSLSGQGLAFF.

In this sample, this clone turned up a few times. The J gene is TRBJ1-3, the V gene TRBV5-6, with 7 bases identical to TRBD1. CDR3 length: 18 amino acids. Germline V gene sequence: CDR1 SGHDT, CDR2 YYEEEE. The V and J ends lost 3 bases and 0 bases, in that order; junction bases with no gene match: 12. In DNA form, the CDR3 reads TGTGCCAGCAGCTCCGGGACAGTCCTTCCCATCTCTGGAAACACCATATATTTT. Its protein is CASSSGTVLPISGNTIYF. Filled out from reference TRBV5-6 and TRBJ1-3, the complete variable domain reads DAGVTQSPTHLIKTRGQQVTLRCSPKSGHDTVSWYQQALGQGPQFIFQYYEEEERQRGNFPDRFSGHQFPNYSSELNVNALLLGDSALYLCASSSGTVLPISGNTIYFGEGSWLTVV.

This clone has just one count. The rearrangement joins TRBV28 to TRBJ2-7, with a weak D call TRBD1 (6 bases). The CDR3 has 16 amino acids. Germline CDR1 is MDHEN and CDR2 is SYDVKM. V was shortened by 2 bases and J by 0 bases, with 14 bases between the two germline ends. The CDR3 DNA reads as TGTGCCAGCAGTTTAGGGTTTGGACAGAGCTCCTACGAGCAGTACTTC. Translated, it gives CASSLGFGQSSYEQYF. Full variable domain (missing parts from reference TRBV28 and TRBJ2-7): DVKVTQSSRYLVKRTGEKVFLECVQDMDHENMFWYRQDPGLGLRLIYFSYDVKMKEKGDIPEGYSVSREKKERFSLILESASTNQTSMYLCASSLGFGQSSYEQYFGPGTRLTVT.

In its sample, this clone was seen a few times. The chain carries TRBV7-8 and TRBJ2-7; D remains ambiguous. Germline V CDR1 and CDR2: SGHVS, FQNEAQ. The CDR3 is made up of 16 amino acids. Deletions cut 6 bases from V and 6 bases from J, with 24 bases between. The CDR3 DNA is TGTGCCAGCAGATCCCAAGCCAGGTCTACGGCATCCGAGCAGTACTTC. Translated, it gives CASRSQARSTASEQYF.

The rearrangement links TRBV28 to TRBJ2-3; 14 bases fit TRBD2. The germline V gene has CDR1 MDHEN and CDR2 SYDVKM. The CDR3 runs 14 residues. As DNA, the CDR3 is TGTGTCATCGGGACTAGCGGGAGAACAGATACGCAGTATTTT. It is translated as CVIGTSGRTDTQYF.

This clone was seen more than once but under ten times. CDR3 sequence (DNA): TGCGCCAGCAGTCTGCAAGCGGGAGGGCCAGAGACCCAGTACTTC. It encodes CASSLQAGGPETQYF. J is TRBJ2-5 and V is TRBV5-1; 10 bases are shared with TRBD2. The CDR3 length is 15 residues. The V segment lost 5 bases and the J segment 4 bases; nucleotides outside the gene matches: 8. Germline V gives CDR1 SGHRS, CDR2 YFSETQ.

The genes are TRBV2 and TRBJ2-7, with TRBD2 matching 11 bases. The J segment lost 6 bases and the V segment lost 6 bases, leaving 10 bases of the junction unmatched. This CDR3 contains 15 residues. CDR1 and CDR2 from the germline V gene are SNHLY and FYNNEI. This chain's CDR3 is CASRKLAGAEGEQYF. CDR3 in DNA: TGTGCCAGCAGGAAACTAGCGGGAGCTGAGGGCGAGCAGTACTTC. The full variable domain, completed using reference TRBV2 and TRBJ2-7, is EPEVTQTPSHQVTQMGQEVILRCVPISNHLYFYWYRQILGQKVEFLVSFYNNEISEKSEIFDDQFSVERPDGSNFTLKIRSTKLEDSAMYFCASRKLAGAEGEQYFGPGTRLTVT.

J is TRBJ1-1 and V is TRBV12-5; perhaps TRBD1 as D (5 bases). This CDR3 comprises 15 residues. Germline CDR1 and CDR2: LGHNT and FRNRAP. Trimming pared 7 bases from V and 4 bases from J, leaving 19 bases between. The CDR3 here is CASARGRVGTTEAFF. CDR3 DNA: TGTGCTAGTGCCCGGGGGAGGGTGGGGACCACTGAAGCTTTCTTT.

This clone was detected only once. The CDR3 nucleotides read TGCGCCAGCAGCTGGGGGGGAGCCGATCTGACTGAAGCTTTCTTT. It encodes CASSWGGADLTEAFF. The chain links TRBV5-1 to TRBJ1-1; a possible D gene is TRBD1 (5 bases). V was clipped by 3 bases and J by 5 bases, with 17 bases between them. The V gene's germline CDR1 is SGHRS and CDR2 YFSETQ. This CDR3 is 15 amino acids long.

This sequence joins TRBV27 and TRBJ2-7, with 10 bases lining up with TRBD1. Per the germline V gene, CDR1 is MNHEY and CDR2 is SMNVEV (reference sequence). Trimming removed 3 bases from V and 3 bases from J; junction bases left unmatched: 5. The CDR3 has 15 amino acids. In nucleotides, the CDR3 is TGTGCCAGCAGTTTCACCGGGACAGGGGTCTACGAGCAGTACTTC. Its protein product is CASSFTGTGVYEQYF.

Note on this clone: Relative to the germline gene, one junction end is altered; a read error may explain this. This chain connects TRBV7-9 to TRBJ2-5; TRBD2 matches at 8 bases. Germline values: CDR1 SEHNR, CDR2 FQNEAQ (reference sequence). CDR3 size: 15 residues. This chain's CDR3 is CSSSPSGGSWETQYF. The CDR3 DNA reads TGTTCCAGCAGTCCGAGCGGGGGTTCGTGGGAGACCCAGTACTTC.

The chain has TRBV21-1 and TRBJ1-6; the table gives TRBD1 as D, unverified against the DNA. TRBV21-1 represents a pseudogene. The CDR3 extends over 15 amino acids. The CDR3 DNA follows: TGTGCCAGCAGAGGACAGGGGGCCTATAATTCACCCCTCCACTTT. Translation gives CASRGQGAYNSPLHF.

The chain combines TRBV13 with TRBJ2-7; D remains unclear. In germline, CDR1 is PRHDT, CDR2 FYEKMQ (reference sequence). With 1 base removed from V and 1 base from J, the gap between germline ends came to 5 bases. This CDR3 spans 13 amino acids. CDR3 in amino acids: CASSLESSYEQYF. The CDR3 DNA reads TGTGCCAGCAGCTTAGAATCGTCCTACGAGCAGTACTTC. Using reference TRBV13 and TRBJ2-7 for the parts outside the CDR3, the full variable domain is AAGVIQSPRHLIKEKRETATLKCYPIPRHDTVYWYQQGPGQDPQFLISFYEKMQSDKGSIPDRFSAQQFSDYHSELNMSSLELGDSALYFCASSLESSYEQYFGPGTRLTVT.

V usage is TRBV19 and J usage is TRBJ2-5, with 8 bases fitting TRBD1. Germline V gene data show CDR1 as LNHDA and CDR2 as SQIVND (reference sequence). The CDR3 has 16 amino acids. V shed 1 base, J shed 4 bases, and the junction held 8 bases outside the gene matches. CDR3 protein: CASSIGGQGGGETQYF. In DNA, the CDR3 is TGTGCCAGTAGTATAGGAGGACAGGGAGGAGGAGAGACCCAGTACTTC.

The V and J genes are TRBV30 and TRBJ1-3; maybe TRBD1 (5 bases). There are 16 residues in the CDR3. The ends were cut back, 2 bases at V and 2 bases at J, with 16 bases in the middle. Germline V gene sequence: CDR1 GTSNPN, CDR2 SVGIG (reference sequence). CDR3 sequence: CAWSMVGGVAGNTIYF. CDR3 DNA sequence: TGTGCCTGGAGTATGGTCGGAGGGGTGGCTGGAAACACCATATATTTT.

This clone has more than one count but fewer than ten. V gene TRBV7-9 combines with J gene TRBJ2-7; 11 bases line up with TRBD2. This CDR3 comprises 15 residues. Germline V gene data show CDR1 as SEHNR and CDR2 as FQNEAQ (reference sequence). V was clipped by 4 bases and J by 4 bases; unmatched bases: 6. CDR3 in amino acids: CASSSGLAVLYEQYF. The DNA of the CDR3 is TGTGCCAGCAGCTCGGGACTAGCGGTACTGTACGAGCAGTACTTC.

This chain uses TRBV5-1 with TRBJ2-7; TRBD1 matches at 9 bases. The CDR3 has 14 amino acids. The V gene's germline CDR1 is SGHRS and CDR2 YFSETQ. V was pared by 3 bases and J by 3 bases, with 4 bases of the junction left unmatched. CDR3 protein: CASSSRQGGYEQYF. CDR3 DNA: TGCGCCAGCAGCTCGAGACAGGGGGGCTACGAGCAGTACTTC.